This TCR beta chain is drawn from a study of blood T cell repertoires in COVID-19. Overall study: The United States, Italy and Spain were the sources of the acute and convalescent COVID-19 samples. In each case, the material was cDNA or gDNA derived from T cells, B-cell-depleted T cells, or PBMCs.

The protocol was immunoSEQ multiplex PCR, while the TCRdb copy is restricted to in-frame clones and leaves out a portion. The repertoire holds roughly 150,000 clones, roughly 89% seen once, with roughly 3.9% in the top ten. Trimming removed 3 bases from V and 5 bases from J; junction bases left unmatched: 3. Germline V gene data show CDR1 as MDHEN and CDR2 as SYDVKM. This CDR3 spans 14 amino acids. The study recruited people aged roughly 18 to 100 years across under 25 US areas. Sample: PBMCs or T cells enriched from blood (not recorded which). This clonotype was obtained from a man aged 50 or older who had recovered from COVID-19. The V gene is TRBV28, the J gene TRBJ1-2, with TRBD1 matching 10 bases. The CDR3 here is CASSLGTGVYGYTF. The CDR3 region has the DNA TGTGCCAGCAGTTTGGGGACAGGGGTTTATGGCTACACCTTC.